The 8 T cell receptor beta chains listed next were all sequenced from one sample in a study of cytomegalovirus exposure and HLA in healthy donors. This PCR relied on a set of 60 Vbeta primers and 13 Jbeta primers. Clones were sequenced by immunoSEQ multiplex PCR, and TCRdb holds only the in-frame ones, with some missing. The sample consists of some 150,000 clones, approximately 86% of them appearing once. Sequenced material: PBMCs. These receptors all come from a woman between 50 and 59 years old in good health and CMV-seropositive.

Here the CDR3 reads CASSSTPRQGSSDTQYF. As DNA, the CDR3 is TGTGCCAGCAGCTCTACCCCGAGACAGGGGTCGTCAGATACGCAGTATTTT. V and J are TRBV9 and TRBJ2-3; 8 positions match TRBD1. This CDR3 comprises 17 residues. CDR1 is SGDLS, CDR2 YYNGEE, per germline. V dropped 4 bases and J dropped 4; count of bases not matched to a gene: 14.

This clone turned up a few times. The chain recombines TRBV18 with TRBJ2-7; D may be TRBD1 (5 bases). Trimming stripped 1 base from V and 3 bases from J, with 7 bases between. CDR1 and CDR2 from the germline V gene are KGHSH and LQKENI. CDR3 size: 13 residues. The CDR3 loop is CASSPLTGYEQYF. CDR3 DNA sequence: TGTGCCAGCTCACCACTCACAGGCTACGAGCAGTACTTC.

The chain carries TRBV5-1 and TRBJ2-1; 8 bases match TRBD1. The CDR3 extends over 17 amino acids. Germline lookup yields CDR1 SGHRS and CDR2 YFSETQ. J lost 6 bases, V lost 0 bases, and 11 bases had no gene match. Here the CDR3 DNA reads TGCGCCAGCAGCTTGGCCCGTTCAGGGGGCTCCATCAATGAGCAGTTCTTC. Translating gives CASSLARSGGSINEQFF.

This chain uses TRBV28 with TRBJ2-1; 9 bases line up with TRBD2. This CDR3 contains 15 residues. V was clipped by 7 bases and J by 3 bases; unmatched bases: 7. From germline, CDR1 is MDHEN and CDR2 SYDVKM. The CDR3 DNA reads TGTGCCAGCAACGGCGGGGGGGCTAACTACAATGAGCAGTTCTTC. Translated, it gives CASNGGGANYNEQFF.

This clone was recorded a few times. This chain uses TRBV4-1 with TRBJ1-4; 10 bases are shared with TRBD1. The germline CDR1 and CDR2 sequences are MGHRA and YSYEKL. This CDR3 has 20 amino acids. The V segment lost 4 bases and the J segment 3 bases; nucleotides outside the gene matches: 17. CDR3 in DNA: TGCGCCAGCAGCCCAAAGAATGGACAGGGGGTCTCTCCCCCTAATGAAAAACTGTTTTTT. Protein sequence: CASSPKNGQGVSPPNEKLFF.

The V and J genes are TRBV6-5 and TRBJ2-7; TRBD1 matches 8 bases. Germline loops: CDR1 MNHEY, CDR2 SVGAGI. After removal of 2 bases from V and 4 bases from J, the junction contained 7 bases not matched to a gene. The CDR3 is 15 amino acids. The CDR3 is CASSYARDRIYEQYF. The CDR3 DNA reads TGTGCCAGCAGTTACGCGAGGGACAGGATTTACGAGCAGTACTTC.

V and J are TRBV19 and TRBJ2-3; 12 nucleotides align to TRBD2. With V trimmed by 6 bases and J by 6 bases, 7 bases remained unmatched. CDR3 length: 15 amino acids. Germline-derived CDR1 and CDR2 are LNHDA and SQIVND (reference sequence). DNA for the CDR3: TGTGCCAGTAGGTCGCTAGCGGGGGGGACTGATACGCAGTATTTT. Translated: CASRSLAGGTDTQYF.

V gene TRBV19 combines with J gene TRBJ1-5; 7 nucleotides agree with TRBD1. The trim removed 9 bases at V and 6 bases at J, leaving 8 bases unmatched. Looked up from germline, CDR1 is LNHDA and CDR2 is SQIVND (reference sequence). The CDR3 totals 13 residues. The CDR3 reads CASEDRAGQPQHF. In nucleotides, the CDR3 is TGTGCCAGCGAAGACAGGGCAGGTCAGCCCCAGCATTTT. The full variable domain, completed using reference TRBV19 and TRBJ1-5, is DGGITQSPKYLFRKEGQNVTLSCEQNLNHDAMYWYRQDPGQGLRLIYYSQIVNDFQKGDIAEGYSVSREKKESFPLTVTSAQKNPTAFYLCASEDRAGQPQHFGDGTRLSIL.